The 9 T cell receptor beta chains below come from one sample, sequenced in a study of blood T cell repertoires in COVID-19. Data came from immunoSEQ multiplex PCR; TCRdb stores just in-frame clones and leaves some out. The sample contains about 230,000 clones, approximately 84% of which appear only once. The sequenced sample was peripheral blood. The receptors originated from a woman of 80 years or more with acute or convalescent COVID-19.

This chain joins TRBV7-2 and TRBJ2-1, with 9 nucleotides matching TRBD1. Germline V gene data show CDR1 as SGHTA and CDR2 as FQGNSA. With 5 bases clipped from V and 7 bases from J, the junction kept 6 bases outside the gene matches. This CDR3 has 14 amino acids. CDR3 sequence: CASSPRTGENEQFF. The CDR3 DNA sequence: TGTGCCAGCAGCCCTCGGACAGGGGAGAATGAGCAGTTCTTC.

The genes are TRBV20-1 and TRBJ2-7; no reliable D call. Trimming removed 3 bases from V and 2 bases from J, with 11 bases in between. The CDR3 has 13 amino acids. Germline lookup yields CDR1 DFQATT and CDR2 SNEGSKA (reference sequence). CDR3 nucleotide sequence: TGCAGTGCTAGTGGGCCAGGCCCCTACGAGCAGTACTTC. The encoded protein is CSASGPGPYEQYF.

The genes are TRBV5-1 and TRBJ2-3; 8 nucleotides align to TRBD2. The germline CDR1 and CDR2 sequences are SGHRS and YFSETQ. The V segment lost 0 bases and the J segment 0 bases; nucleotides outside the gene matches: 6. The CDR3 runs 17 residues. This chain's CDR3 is CASSLGQRETSTDTQYF. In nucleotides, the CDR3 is TGCGCCAGCAGCTTGGGTCAGCGGGAGACTAGCACAGATACGCAGTATTTT.

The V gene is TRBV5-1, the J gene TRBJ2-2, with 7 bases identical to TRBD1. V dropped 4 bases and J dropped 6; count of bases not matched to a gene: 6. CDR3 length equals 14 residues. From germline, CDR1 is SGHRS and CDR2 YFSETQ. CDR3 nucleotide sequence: TGCGCCAGCAGCCCGCGACAGGGATCCGGGGAGCTGTTTTTT. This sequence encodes CASSPRQGSGELFF.

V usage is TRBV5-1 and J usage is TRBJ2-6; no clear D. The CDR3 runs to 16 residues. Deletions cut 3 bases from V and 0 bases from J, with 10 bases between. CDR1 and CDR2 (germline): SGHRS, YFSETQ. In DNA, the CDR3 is TGCGCCAGCAGCTCCTCAGGAATCTCTGGGGCCAACGTCCTGACTTTC. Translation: CASSSSGISGANVLTF.

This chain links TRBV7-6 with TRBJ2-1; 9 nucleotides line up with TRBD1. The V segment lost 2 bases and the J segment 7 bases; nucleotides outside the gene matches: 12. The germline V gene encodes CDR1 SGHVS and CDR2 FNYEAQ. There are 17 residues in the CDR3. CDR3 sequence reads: CASSLREPGTGRNEQFF. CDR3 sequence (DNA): TGTGCCAGCAGCTTACGCGAACCCGGGACAGGGAGGAATGAGCAGTTCTTC.

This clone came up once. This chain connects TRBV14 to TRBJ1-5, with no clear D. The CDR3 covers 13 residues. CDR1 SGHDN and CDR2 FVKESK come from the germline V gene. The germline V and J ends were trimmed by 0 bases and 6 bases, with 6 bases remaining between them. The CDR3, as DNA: TGTGCCAGCAGCCAAGATTTGAGTCAGCCCCAGCATTTT. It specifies CASSQDLSQPQHF.

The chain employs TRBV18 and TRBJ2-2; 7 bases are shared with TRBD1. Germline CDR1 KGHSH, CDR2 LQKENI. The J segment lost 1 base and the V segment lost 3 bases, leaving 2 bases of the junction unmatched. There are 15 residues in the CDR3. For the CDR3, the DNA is TGTGCCAGCTCACCGGGACAGTTGAACACCGGGGAGCTGTTTTTT. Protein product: CASSPGQLNTGELFF.

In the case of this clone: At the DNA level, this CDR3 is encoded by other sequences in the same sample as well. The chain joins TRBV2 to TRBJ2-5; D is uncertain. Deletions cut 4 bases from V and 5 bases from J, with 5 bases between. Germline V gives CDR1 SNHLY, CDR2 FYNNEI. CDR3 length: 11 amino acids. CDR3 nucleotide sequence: TGTGCCAGCAGTGTCGGGGAGACCCAGTACTTC. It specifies CASSVGETQYF.